What follows is one TCR beta chain and its context. The CDR3 loop spans 13 amino acids. Per the germline V gene, CDR1 is GTSNPN and CDR2 is SVGIG (reference sequence). V lost 3 bases and J 8 bases, leaving 16 bases between the germline ends. This sample stems from a study of patients and donors after allogeneic stem cell transplantation. TCRdb re-called the RT-PCR reads with MiXCR, one entry per CDR3 protein. The sample lists some 880,000 distinct CDR3 sequences; over 15% were seen once. Specimen: blood, either unsorted or a sorted T cell fraction (not recorded which). The clonotype originates from a human donor who was either an allogeneic HSCT recipient or a stem cell or donor lymphocyte infusion donor (not recorded which). It is not recorded whose cells these are; they may come from a transplant donor. This chain uses TRBV30 with TRBJ1-2, with D possibly TRBD1 on 6 matching bases. CDR3 protein: CAWSLNRAWGYTF. The DNA for the CDR3 is TGTGCCTGGAGCCTCAACAGGGCCTGGGGCTACACCTTC. Full variable domain (remainder filled in from reference TRBV30 and TRBJ1-2): SQTIHQWPATLVQPVGSPLSLECTVEGTSNPNLYWYRQAAGRGLQLLFYSVGIGQISSEVPQNLSASRPQDRQFILSSKKLLLSDSGFYLCAWSLNRAWGYTFGSGTRLTVV.